A selection of T cell receptor beta chains follows, all from one sample in a study of OX40 agonist ivuxolimab in advanced cancers. TCRdb keeps only in-frame clones here, not all; method: immunoSEQ multiplex PCR. Of over 85,000 clones in the sample, 90% were seen once. The source was CD4+ or CD8+ T cells sorted from blood, collected in a trial of the OX40 agonist ivuxolimab. These receptors were obtained from an adult with an advanced solid tumor such as melanoma, head and neck, liver or kidney cancer. The CDR3 runs from the conserved cysteine through the conserved F or W. Each record gives: V gene, J gene, clone size, D gene, CDR3 DNA, CDR3 protein. D genes are given only for firm matches. The size entry is marked missing in some rows and otherwise reads once, few, many or a size class.

>TRBV28|TRBJ1-5|once|-
TGTGCCAGCAGTTCAGACTTCCAGCCCCAGCATTTT
CASSSDFQPQHF
>TRBV7-2|TRBJ2-7|-|-
TGTGCCAGCAGCTTAAGTCTGGGGTCTGATGTCCCCTACGAGCAGTACTTC
CASSLSLGSDVPYEQYF
>TRBV9|TRBJ2-7|-|-
TGTGCCAGCAGCGTAGCGGGGTGGGGAAGCGAGCAGTACTTC
CASSVAGWGSEQYF
>TRBV15|TRBJ2-1|-|-
TGTGCCACCAGCAGAGATCGGTTGGGTTGGGGAGACGAGCAGTTCTTC
CATSRDRLGWGDEQFF
>TRBV19|TRBJ2-5|-|-
TGTGCCAGTAGTAGCGGCGGGACAATACAAGAGACCCAGTACTTC
CASSSGGTIQETQYF
>TRBV7-2|TRBJ1-5|-|-
TGTGCCAGCAGCTTAGACCCCGGGCGCAATCAGCCCCAGCATTTT
CASSLDPGRNQPQHF
>TRBV28|TRBJ2-5|-|TRBD1
TGTGCCAGCAGTTTATCTGGCAGGGGGATCCAAGAGACCCAGTACTTC
CASSLSGRGIQETQYF
>TRBV5-5|TRBJ2-7|-|-
TGTGCCCTCCAGGGAGTAGCCTCCTACGAGCAGTACTTC
CALQGVASYEQYF
>TRBV6-6|TRBJ2-7|-|TRBD2
TGTGCCAGCAGGACGATAGCGGGCGAACTCTCCTACGAGCAGTACTTC
CASRTIAGELSYEQYF
>TRBV6-5|TRBJ2-7|-|TRBD1
TGTGCCAGCACCAGGGGGCTAGCTGACTCCTACGAGCAGTACTTC
CASTRGLADSYEQYF
>TRBV18|TRBJ1-1|-|TRBD1
TGTGCCAGCCGAGGGGGCAGGGCGGACACTGAAGCTTTCTTT
CASRGGRADTEAFF
>TRBV29-1|TRBJ2-4|-|-
TGCAGCGTTATCAAGGGAGCTGAAAACATTCAGTACTTC
CSVIKGAENIQYF
>TRBV11-3|TRBJ2-1|-|TRBD2
TGTGCCAGCAGCTTAAGCTGGGGACTAGCGGGAGTTTCCAATGAGCAGTTCTTC
CASSLSWGLAGVSNEQFF
>TRBV28|TRBJ1-2|-|-
TGTGCCAGCAGTTTAGCAGGGAGCCGCGGCTACACCTTC
CASSLAGSRGYTF
>TRBV28|TRBJ2-2|-|TRBD2
TGTGCCAGCAGCTCCGGACTAGCCGGGGAGCTGTTTTTT
CASSSGLAGELFF
>TRBV19|TRBJ1-5|-|-
TGTGCCAGTAGTGGGGGTTACAATCAGCCCCAGCATTTT
CASSGGYNQPQHF
>TRBV6-6|TRBJ2-5|-|-
TGTGCCAGCAGTTACGAGGGACCTTCCCAGTACTTC
CASSYEGPSQYF
>TRBV6-6|TRBJ2-7|-|-
TGTGCCAGCAGCCGAGGGGTCGACGAGCAGTACTTC
CASSRGVDEQYF
>TRBV4-1|TRBJ1-1|once|-
TGCGCCAGCAGAGGCCGTACGATGAACACTGAAGCTTTCTTT
CASRGRTMNTEAFF
>TRBV5-4|TRBJ2-7|-|TRBD2
TGTGCCAGCAGCTCCGGGACTAGCGGGAGGGCCTACGAGCAGTACTTC
CASSSGTSGRAYEQYF
>TRBV28|TRBJ1-1|-|-
TGTGCCAGCAGCTTGACAGTGTTATCGGGTTCGGCTTTCTTT
CASSLTVLSGSAFF
>TRBV2|TRBJ1-4|-|-
TGTGCCAGCAGGTCGACTTTCCGGGGTGAAAAACTGTTTTTT
CASRSTFRGEKLFF
>TRBV19|TRBJ2-1|-|TRBD1
TGTGCCAGTAGTTTCAGACAGGGGGCTTCGGACAATGAGCAGTTCTTC
CASSFRQGASDNEQFF
>TRBV19|TRBJ2-5|-|TRBD2
TGTGCCAGTAGCTCCACTAGCGGGAGCTCAATGACCCAGTACTTC
CASSSTSGSSMTQYF
>TRBV5-1|TRBJ1-5|-|TRBD1
TGCGCCAGCAGCCCTGGGACAGCCTATAGCAATCAGCCCCAGCATTTT
CASSPGTAYSNQPQHF
>TRBV30|TRBJ1-5|-|TRBD1
TGTGCCTGCTCCTCAGGGGGCTCGGGCAATCAGCCCCAGCATTTT
CACSSGGSGNQPQHF
>TRBV30|TRBJ1-4|-|-
TGTGCCTGGAGTGAAGGGGGTCTAACTAATGAAAAACTGTTTTTT
CAWSEGGLTNEKLFF
>TRBV7-2|TRBJ2-1|once|TRBD2
TGTGCCAGCAGCTCGGGACTAGCGGAGTACAATGAGCAGTTCTTC
CASSSGLAEYNEQFF
>TRBV5-1|TRBJ1-1|-|-
TGCGCCAGCAGCTTAATGGGGAGTGGCAACACTGAAGCTTTCTTT
CASSLMGSGNTEAFF
>TRBV7-2|TRBJ2-3|-|-
TGTGCCAGCCTTAGACTAGGGCCCACAGATACGCAGTATTTT
CASLRLGPTDTQYF
>TRBV5-1|TRBJ2-7|-|TRBD1
TGCGCCAGCAGCCCGGACAGGGGGCAGAACGAGCAGTACTTC
CASSPDRGQNEQYF
>TRBV11-3|TRBJ2-1|-|TRBD2
TGTGCCAGCAGCTTTCCCCCCCGGGAGGCGGGGAATGAGCAGTTCTTC
CASSFPPREAGNEQFF
>TRBV28|TRBJ1-2|-|TRBD1
TGTGCCAGCAAAAAAGACAGGGCCCCCAACTATGGCTACACCTTC
CASKKDRAPNYGYTF
>TRBV20-1|TRBJ2-7|-|-
TGCAGTGCTGCCACCTCTCGCGAGCAGTACTTC
CSAATSREQYF
>TRBV5-4|TRBJ2-3|-|-
TGTGCCAGCAGCCAGTACCCGGATACGCAGTATTTT
CASSQYPDTQYF
>TRBV28|TRBJ2-3|-|TRBD2
TGTGCCAGCAGGGGGGGACTAGCGGGAGGATCTAGCACAGATACGCAGTATTTT
CASRGGLAGGSSTDTQYF
>TRBV4-1|TRBJ2-5|-|-
TGCGCCAGCAGCCCAGTCGGGTGGGGACTCCAAGAGACCCAGTACTTC
CASSPVGWGLQETQYF
>TRBV28|TRBJ1-1|-|-
TGTGCCAGCAGTTCCGCCGGCACTGAAGCTTTCTTT
CASSSAGTEAFF
>TRBV9|TRBJ1-6|-|TRBD1
TGTGCCAGCAGCCTCGGACAGGGGAAAGGGCCCCTCCACTTT
CASSLGQGKGPLHF
>TRBV5-4|TRBJ2-1|-|-
TGTGCCAGCAGCTTGATCCAAGGGAGGTCAAATGAGCAGTTCTTC
CASSLIQGRSNEQFF